This T cell receptor beta chain was documented in a study of cytomegalovirus exposure and HLA in healthy donors. Study results and limitations: Solely CMV serostatus was available to characterize immune exposure. According to a later analysis, donors in an Asian-associated ancestry cluster reportedly had fewer N-insertions than the roughly 630-donor mean. High specificity and sensitivity for cytomegalovirus status were reported for the classifier.

Germline loops: CDR1 SGHAT, CDR2 FQNNGV. Trimming pared 2 bases from V and 6 bases from J, leaving 16 bases between. The CDR3 is made up of 15 amino acids. In the PCR, 60 Vbeta and 13 Jbeta primers were used. Here immunoSEQ multiplex PCR was the method, and the copy in TCRdb shows in-frame clones only, minus some. The sample records some 120,000 clones, about 80% being singletons. As regards this clone: Its antigen is not known.

Donors counted as nominally healthy when sampled, yet unrecorded immune exposures were likely. The chain combines TRBV11-2 with TRBJ1-1; D is ambiguous. This TCR derives from a human donor in good health. The sample consisted of PBMCs. CDR3 loop: CASSLSGWGTAEAFF. In nucleotides, the CDR3 is TGTGCCAGCAGCTTATCGGGGTGGGGTACCGCTGAAGCTTTCTTT.